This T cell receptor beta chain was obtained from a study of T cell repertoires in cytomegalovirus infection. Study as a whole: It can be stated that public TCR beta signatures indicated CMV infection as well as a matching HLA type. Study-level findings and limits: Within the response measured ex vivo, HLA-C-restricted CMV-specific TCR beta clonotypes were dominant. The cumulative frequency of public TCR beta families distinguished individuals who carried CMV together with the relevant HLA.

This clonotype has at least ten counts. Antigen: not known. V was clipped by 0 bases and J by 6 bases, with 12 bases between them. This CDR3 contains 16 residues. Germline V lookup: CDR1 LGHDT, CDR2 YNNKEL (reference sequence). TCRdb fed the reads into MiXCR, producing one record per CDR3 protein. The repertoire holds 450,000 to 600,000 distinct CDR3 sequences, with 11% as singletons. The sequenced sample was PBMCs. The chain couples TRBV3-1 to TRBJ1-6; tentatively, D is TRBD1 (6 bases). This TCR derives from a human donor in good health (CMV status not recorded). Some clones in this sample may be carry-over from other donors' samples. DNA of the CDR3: TGTGCCAGCAGCCAAGATCCGACAGGTTTTAATTCACCCCTCCACTTT. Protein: CASSQDPTGFNSPLHF.